These 25 T cell receptor beta chains originate from one sample sequenced in a study of T cells in Graves' hyperthyroidism and ophthalmopathy. Amplification of TCR beta CDR3 regions was performed using RNA transcripts as template. An initial round of RT-PCR targeting the TCR CDR3 relied on the HTBI primer set. Via MiXCR, TCRdb re-called the multiplex PCR reads, giving one row per CDR3 protein. The data contain 300,000 to 450,000 distinct CDR3 sequences, 13% to 15% of them singletons. The specimen sequenced was blood. These receptors originate from a woman in her 30s with Graves' ophthalmopathy.

This clonotype has at least ten counts. The V and J genes are TRBV11-2 and TRBJ2-2; D could derive from TRBD1 or TRBD2 (5 bases each). CDR3 size: 20 residues. Germline-derived CDR1 and CDR2 are SGHAT and FQNNGV. V lost 5 bases and J 0 bases, leaving 25 bases between the germline ends. Written as DNA, the CDR3 is TGTGCCAGCAGCCTCCCTCCCTGGAGGCAGGGCACTTCGAACACCGGGGAGCTGTTTTTT. The encoded protein is CASSLPPWRQGTSNTGELFF.

This rearrangement joins TRBV15 to TRBJ2-1, with D possibly TRBD2 on 5 matching bases. CDR1 LNHNV and CDR2 YYDKDF come from the germline V gene (reference sequence). The CDR3 covers 20 residues. The V end lost 2 bases, the J end lost 0 bases, and 23 bases lay between the germline ends. The CDR3 DNA reads TGTGCCACCAGCAGAACTCTAACCGGGAAGGGCTCGAGCTCCTACAATGAGCAGTTCTTC. Translation: CATSRTLTGKGSSSYNEQFF.

This clonotype was seen ten or more times. The V and J genes are TRBV6-5 and TRBJ1-2; D is undetermined. Trimming pared 2 bases from V and 2 bases from J, leaving 9 bases between. Germline lookup yields CDR1 MNHEY and CDR2 SVGAGI. This CDR3 comprises 14 residues. CDR3 nucleotides: TGTGCCAGCAGTTACACGGGAACCAACTATGGCTACACCTTC. Translation: CASSYTGTNYGYTF.

This clonotype was observed at least ten times. The CDR3 nucleotides are TGTGCCAGCAGCCCCGCGAAAGCCGGGACAGGAGCCTACGAGCAGTACTTC. Its translation is CASSPAKAGTGAYEQYF. The V gene is TRBV5-6, the J gene TRBJ2-7; 8 bases align to TRBD1. Germline V gene data show CDR1 as SGHDT and CDR2 as YYEEEE. Unmatched junction bases numbered 14, after V lost 4 bases and J lost 2 bases. The CDR3 covers 17 residues.

This clonotype was counted only a few times. V is TRBV27 and J is TRBJ1-3, with D possibly matching TRBD1 (5 bases). Germline V gives CDR1 MNHEY, CDR2 SMNVEV (reference sequence). The CDR3 spans 16 residues. V was trimmed by 7 bases and J by 0 bases, leaving 16 bases between them. DNA of the CDR3: TGTGCCAGCACAGATAAGGGGCGAAGCTCTGGAAACACCATATATTTT. Residues: CASTDKGRSSGNTIYF.

In its sample, this clonotype was seen many times. V and J are TRBV30 and TRBJ2-3, with TRBD1 matching over 9 bases. The CDR3 consists of 14 residues. With 4 bases clipped from V and 3 bases from J, the junction kept 5 bases outside the gene matches. Per the germline V gene, CDR1 is GTSNPN and CDR2 is SVGIG (reference sequence). The CDR3 protein is CAWTQGARTDTQYF. In DNA form, the CDR3 reads TGTGCCTGGACACAGGGGGCTCGGACAGATACGCAGTATTTT.

This clonotype was recorded many times. The gene calls are TRBV3-1 and TRBJ2-1; D not certain. Germline values: CDR1 LGHDT, CDR2 YNNKEL (reference sequence). The V gene lost 6 bases and the J gene lost 6 bases, with 12 bases spanning the gap. There are 13 residues in the CDR3. CDR3 amino acids: CASRSPSGNEQFF. The CDR3 DNA follows: TGTGCCAGCAGATCTCCCTCGGGCAATGAGCAGTTCTTC.

This clonotype was observed at least ten times. The chain uses TRBV29-1 and TRBJ1-2; no firm D call. The CDR3 length is 11 residues. Germline V gene data show CDR1 as SQVTM and CDR2 as ANQGSEA. CDR3 in DNA: TGCACGACATCTCCTAACTATGGCTACACCTTC. Its translation is CTTSPNYGYTF. The whole variable domain, remainder taken from reference TRBV29-1 and TRBJ1-2, is SAVISQKPSRDICQRGTSLTIQCQVDSQVTMMFWYRQQPGQSLTLIATANQGSEATYESGFVIDKFPISRPNLTFSTLTVSNMSPEDSSIYLCTTSPNYGYTFGSGTRLTVV.

This clonotype was seen a handful of times. The V and J genes are TRBV5-1 and TRBJ2-3, with TRBD2 matching over 8 bases. The V gene's germline CDR1 is SGHRS and CDR2 YFSETQ. The CDR3 contains 17 residues. Trimming took 3 bases from V and 0 from J; bases not matched to a gene: 9. The CDR3 DNA reads as TGCGCCAGCAGCTCGCTCGGGGGGGCTGTTAGCACAGATACGCAGTATTTT. Encoded protein: CASSSLGGAVSTDTQYF.

In its sample, this clonotype was seen many times. The V and J genes are TRBV20-1 and TRBJ1-2; tentative D call: TRBD1 (6 bases). Germline V CDR1 and CDR2: DFQATT, SNEGSKA (reference sequence). The CDR3 totals 14 residues. Trimming pared 3 bases from V and 2 bases from J, leaving 13 bases between. Written as DNA, the CDR3 is TGCAGTGCTAGTTTGGGACAACTAAACTATGGCTACACCTTC. Translating it yields CSASLGQLNYGYTF.

This clonotype occurred many times. Possible read error: a much larger clone is one base away. The chain recombines TRBV28 with TRBJ2-5, with D maybe TRBD2 (5 bases). The V gene lost 3 bases and the J gene lost 1 base, with 21 bases spanning the gap. Germline V gives CDR1 MDHEN, CDR2 SYDVKM. This CDR3 has 18 residues. This CDR3 is CASSFPHEGRLSQETQYF. The DNA of the CDR3 is TGTGCCAGCAGTTTCCCTCACGAGGGTAGACTGTCCCAAGAGACCCAGTACTTC.

This clonotype has ten or more counts. The chain has TRBV28 and TRBJ2-7, with D possibly TRBD1 on 5 matching bases. CDR3 length: 14 residues. V gave up 3 bases and J gave up 4 bases, with 13 bases separating them. The germline gives CDR1 MDHEN, CDR2 SYDVKM. The DNA of the CDR3 is TGTGCCAGCAGTTTTGCTCAGGGTGGGTACGAGCAGTACTTC. Protein: CASSFAQGGYEQYF.

This chain links TRBV7-2 with TRBJ1-1; D gene ambiguous. CDR1 SGHTA and CDR2 FQGNSA come from the germline V gene. V was pared by 1 base and J by 6 bases, with 9 bases between. The CDR3 loop spans 13 amino acids. In DNA form, the CDR3 reads TGTGCCAGCAGCTTAGGGTACGGGTCTGAAGCTTTCTTT. Its translation: CASSLGYGSEAFF.

Note on this clonotype: A read error is possible here, since a much larger clone lies one base away. This sequence joins TRBV27 and TRBJ1-2; D not certain. V dropped 11 bases and J dropped 8 bases, with 21 bases sitting between them. From germline, CDR1 is MNHEY and CDR2 SMNVEV (reference sequence). The CDR3 contains 13 residues. CDR3 amino acids: CAGKSNRSRGYTF. The CDR3 bases are TGTGCCGGTAAAAGTAATCGGTCGCGGGGCTACACCTTC.

This clonotype has at least ten counts. The V and J genes are TRBV9 and TRBJ2-7; D unresolved. Germline V gene data show CDR1 as SGDLS and CDR2 as YYNGEE. The CDR3 totals 15 residues. V was trimmed by 0 bases and J by 1 base, leaving 11 bases between them. CDR3 DNA: TGTGCCAGCAGCGTAGGATTAGCTGGTTCCTACGAGCAGTACTTC. It is translated as CASSVGLAGSYEQYF.

This clonotype was counted at least ten times. This chain connects TRBV2 to TRBJ2-1; 10 nucleotides match TRBD2. The CDR3 spans 15 residues. CDR1 is SNHLY and CDR2 is FYNNEI in the germline V gene. Unmatched junction bases numbered 7, after V lost 7 bases and J lost 4 bases. The CDR3 nucleotides read TGTGCCAGCATGAGCTTAGCGGGGGGATACAATGAGCAGTTCTTC. It translates to CASMSLAGGYNEQFF.

This clonotype was counted at least ten times. The V call is TRBV7-2, the J call TRBJ1-1, with D tentatively TRBD1 (6 bases). Germline CDR1 reads SGHTA; CDR2 reads FQGNSA. Trimming removed 3 bases from V and 2 bases from J, with 16 bases in between. CDR3 length equals 16 residues. The CDR3 DNA reads as TGTGCCAGCAGCTTGTTAACCGGGACACCTAACACTGAAGCTTTCTTT. Translating gives CASSLLTGTPNTEAFF.

This clonotype was recorded many times. The chain has TRBV11-3 and TRBJ2-1; maybe TRBD2 (6 bases). This CDR3 spans 16 amino acids. The V gene lost 5 bases and the J gene lost 9 bases, with 23 bases spanning the gap. Germline V gene lookup returns CDR1 SGHNT and CDR2 YENEEA. The CDR3 region is CASSRGNLPGGGEQFF. The CDR3 DNA sequence: TGTGCCAGCAGCCGGGGGAACCTGCCGGGTGGAGGTGAGCAGTTCTTC.

The chain carries TRBV30 and TRBJ2-5; D is unclear. Germline CDR1 is GTSNPN and CDR2 is SVGIG (reference sequence). This CDR3 has 12 residues. The V gene lost 5 bases and the J gene lost 0 bases, with 7 bases spanning the gap. CDR3 residues: CAWESDQETQYF. CDR3 DNA sequence: TGTGCCTGGGAGTCTGACCAAGAGACCCAGTACTTC.

This clonotype appeared many times. The V gene is TRBV7-9, the J gene TRBJ2-5, with 13 bases aligning to TRBD2. The germline V gene encodes CDR1 SEHNR and CDR2 FQNEAQ (reference sequence). The CDR3 covers 14 residues. J gave up 2 bases and V 6 bases, and 0 bases lay outside the gene matches. Here the CDR3 reads CASRGLAGQETQYF. The CDR3 DNA reads as TGTGCCAGCAGGGGACTAGCGGGACAAGAGACCCAGTACTTC.

This clonotype was seen ten or more times. V usage is TRBV20-1 and J usage is TRBJ1-1; the D gene is possibly TRBD1 (6 bases). The CDR3 is 13 amino acids. Trimming removed 6 bases at V and 1 base at J, with 12 bases between. Per the germline V gene, CDR1 is DFQATT and CDR2 is SNEGSKA (reference sequence). This CDR3 is CSANGQTNTEAFF. DNA for the CDR3: TGCAGTGCCAACGGACAGACGAACACTGAAGCTTTCTTT.

This clonotype was seen a handful of times. CDR3 loop: CASSGAGTGNSPLHF. The CDR3 DNA follows: TGTGCCAGCAGCGGAGCCGGGACAGGGAATTCACCCCTCCACTTT. The chain uses TRBV5-6 and TRBJ1-6; 9 nucleotides align to TRBD1. CDR1 is SGHDT and CDR2 is YYEEEE in the germline V gene. This CDR3 spans 15 amino acids. Trimming took 4 bases from V and 7 from J; bases not matched to a gene: 6. The full variable domain, in which reference TRBV5-6 and TRBJ1-6 provide the parts outside the CDR3, is DAGVTQSPTHLIKTRGQQVTLRCSPKSGHDTVSWYQQALGQGPQFIFQYYEEEERQRGNFPDRFSGHQFPNYSSELNVNALLLGDSALYLCASSGAGTGNSPLHFGNGTRLTVT.

This clonotype was seen repeatedly, ten times or more. V is TRBV7-2 and J is TRBJ2-2, with D perhaps assigned TRBD1 or TRBD2 (7 bases each). The ends were cut back, 4 bases at V and 1 base at J, with 13 bases in the middle. The germline V gene encodes CDR1 SGHTA and CDR2 FQGNSA. CDR3 length equals 16 residues. The CDR3 is CASSYPGGVNTGELFF. The CDR3 DNA reads as TGTGCCAGCAGCTACCCAGGGGGGGTGAACACCGGGGAGCTGTTTTTT.

This chain connects TRBV11-2 to TRBJ1-1, with no clear D. Trimming took 2 bases from V and 12 from J, leaving 16 bases between them. Per the germline V gene, CDR1 is SGHAT and CDR2 is FQNNGV. CDR3 length: 13 amino acids. The CDR3 DNA reads TGTGCCAGCAGCTTACAGGATGGAGTTATAACTTTCTTT. Translated, it gives CASSLQDGVITFF.

J is TRBJ1-2 and V is TRBV6-1; tentative D call: TRBD1 (6 bases). The germline V gene encodes CDR1 MNHNS and CDR2 SASEGT. Trimming removed 0 bases from V and 6 bases from J, with 8 bases in between. This CDR3 comprises 13 residues. CDR3 nucleotide sequence: TGTGCCAGCAGTGAAGCTGAGGGGGATGGCTACACCTTC. It yields the protein CASSEAEGDGYTF.